These 27 T cell receptor beta chains came from one sample sequenced in a study of blood T cell repertoires in COVID-19. The method was immunoSEQ multiplex PCR; TCRdb's version includes in-frame clones alone and lacks a portion of them. Among over 200,000 clones, about four fifths were seen once, and the ten largest hold approximately 4.8%. Material: peripheral blood. Source of these receptors: a man aged 45-65 years with active or convalescent COVID-19.

The rearrangement joins TRBV5-1 to TRBJ2-1; a weak D match, TRBD1 (5 bases). The V gene lost 6 bases and the J gene lost 5 bases, with 15 bases spanning the gap. The germline V gene has CDR1 SGHRS and CDR2 YFSETQ. This CDR3 region has 14 residues. The chain's CDR3 is CASTKGAGNNEQFF. The CDR3 DNA sequence: TGCGCCAGCACTAAAGGGGCAGGAAACAATGAGCAGTTCTTC.

This clone was seen more than once but under ten times. This chain uses TRBV5-1 with TRBJ1-4; 11 bases map to TRBD1. The trim removed 3 bases at V and 7 bases at J, leaving 8 bases unmatched. Germline values: CDR1 SGHRS, CDR2 YFSETQ. CDR3 length: 16 residues. CDR3 coding DNA: TGCGCCAGCAGCTCGGGACAGGGGGAGGGTTTTGAAAAACTGTTTTTT. Translating it yields CASSSGQGEGFEKLFF.

This rearrangement joins TRBV5-1 to TRBJ2-2, with D possibly TRBD1 on 6 matching bases. V gave up 3 bases and J gave up 1 base, with 13 bases separating them. The CDR3 runs 16 residues. Germline CDR1 SGHRS, CDR2 YFSETQ. CDR3 amino acids: CASSSLDRLNTGELFF. CDR3 in DNA: TGCGCCAGCAGCTCGTTGGACAGACTGAACACCGGGGAGCTGTTTTTT.

The chain uses TRBV19 and TRBJ2-1, with 10 bases matching TRBD2. Germline-derived CDR1 and CDR2 are LNHDA and SQIVND (reference sequence). V shed 7 bases and J 7 bases; nucleotides not matched to a gene: 13. The CDR3 runs 16 residues. This chain's CDR3 is CASIPTASGGGNEQFF. CDR3 nucleotides: TGTGCCAGTATTCCGACTGCTAGCGGGGGCGGGAATGAGCAGTTCTTC.

This clone was observed a single time. J is TRBJ1-1 and V is TRBV6-5; tentatively, D is TRBD1 (5 bases). This CDR3 has 15 residues. Germline V lookup: CDR1 MNHEY, CDR2 SVGAGI. Trimming left V 0 bases short and J 3 bases short, with 11 bases between. The DNA for the CDR3 is TGTGCCAGCAGTTACTCTGGGCAGGGCGACACTGAAGCTTTCTTT. Encoded protein: CASSYSGQGDTEAFF.

Only one count was recorded for this clone. J is TRBJ2-7 and V is TRBV18; D is ambiguous. Trimming stripped 5 bases from V and 7 bases from J, with 15 bases between. The germline V gene encodes CDR1 KGHSH and CDR2 LQKENI. The CDR3 consists of 13 residues. CDR3 nucleotide sequence: TGTGCCAGCTCATCCACTCACAACGGGGAGCAGTACTTC. Translation gives CASSSTHNGEQYF.

This clone showed up just once. The genes are TRBV6-5 and TRBJ2-2; 7 nucleotides agree with TRBD2. In germline, CDR1 is MNHEY, CDR2 SVGAGI. V dropped 6 bases and J dropped 7; count of bases not matched to a gene: 8. The CDR3 consists of 14 residues. CDR3 DNA: TGTGCCAGCAGGGGGAGGGGCGAGGTCGGGGAGCTGTTTTTT. It specifies CASRGRGEVGELFF.

This clone was picked up one time. The chain combines TRBV19 with TRBJ2-3; D is undetermined. CDR3 length: 12 residues. Between the trimmed V and J ends, which lost 5 bases and 0 bases, there was a span of 3 bases. CDR1 is LNHDA and CDR2 is SQIVND in the germline V gene (reference sequence). The CDR3 spells CASSLSTDTQYF. The CDR3 DNA is TGTGCCAGTAGTTTAAGCACAGATACGCAGTATTTT.

The chain uses TRBV28 and TRBJ1-5; D gene uncertain. The ends were cut back, 5 bases at V and 0 bases at J, with 11 bases in the middle. The CDR3 is made up of 15 amino acids. From germline, CDR1 is MDHEN and CDR2 SYDVKM. CDR3 amino acids: CASSTTVYSNQPQHF. The CDR3 DNA reads as TGTGCCAGCAGTACCACAGTCTATAGCAATCAGCCCCAGCATTTT.

This chain joins TRBV7-2 and TRBJ2-1, with a weak D call TRBD2 (6 bases). From germline, CDR1 is SGHTA and CDR2 FQGNSA. Trimming cost V 1 base and J 4 bases, with 14 bases left between them. The CDR3 length is 16 residues. In DNA form, the CDR3 reads TGTGCCAGCAGCTTAGTCCCAGCGGGCGAATACAATGAGCAGTTCTTC. This codes for CASSLVPAGEYNEQFF.

This chain connects TRBV28 to TRBJ1-2; a possible D gene is TRBD1 (6 bases). Germline values: CDR1 MDHEN, CDR2 SYDVKM. V was clipped by 5 bases and J by 3 bases, with 13 bases between them. This CDR3 is 14 amino acids long. DNA of the CDR3: TGTGCCAGCAGTCCCCAGACAGGCCACTATGGCTACACCTTC. Translation: CASSPQTGHYGYTF.

The J gene is TRBJ2-1, the V gene TRBV5-1; D is possibly TRBD1 (6 bases). From germline, CDR1 is SGHRS and CDR2 YFSETQ. V was pared by 2 bases and J by 0 bases, with 12 bases between. There are 16 residues in the CDR3. The CDR3 DNA follows: TGCGCCAGCAGCTTTGGGACAAGGAGCTCCTACAATGAGCAGTTCTTC. Translating it yields CASSFGTRSSYNEQFF.

The V and J genes are TRBV6-6 and TRBJ1-5; D gene uncertain. Between the trimmed V and J ends, which lost 7 bases and 6 bases, there was a span of 22 bases. Looked up from germline, CDR1 is MNHNY and CDR2 is SVGAGI (reference sequence). CDR3 length: 16 amino acids. For the CDR3, the DNA is TGTGCCAGCACCCCTCTCCCCTCCGGGAGCGGTCAGCCCCAGCATTTT. Translation: CASTPLPSGSGQPQHF.

A few counts support this clone. Other DNA sequences of this sample code for an identical CDR3. The chain uses TRBV18 and TRBJ2-7, with D perhaps TRBD1 (6 bases). The germline CDR1 and CDR2 sequences are KGHSH and LQKENI. V was clipped by 0 bases and J by 3 bases, with 6 bases between them. The CDR3 contains 13 residues. This CDR3 is CASSPPGGYEQYF. The CDR3 DNA is TGTGCCAGCTCACCACCAGGGGGCTACGAGCAGTACTTC. The full variable domain, completed using reference TRBV18 and TRBJ2-7, is NAGVMQNPRHLVRRRGQEARLRCSPMKGHSHVYWYRQLPEEGLKFMVYLQKENIIDESGMPKERFSAEFPKEGPSILRIQQVVRGDSAAYFCASSPPGGYEQYFGPGTRLTVT.

The V call is TRBV29-1, the J call TRBJ2-5, with TRBD1 identical over 8 bases. The CDR3 contains 13 residues. CDR1 is SQVTM, CDR2 ANQGSEA, per germline. With V trimmed by 4 bases and J by 1 base, 2 bases remained unmatched. For the CDR3, the DNA is TGCAGCGTTGCGGACAGGGTCCAAGAGACCCAGTACTTC. This encodes CSVADRVQETQYF.

This clone was observed a single time. The chain combines TRBV19 with TRBJ1-2; no firm D call. The V end was cut by 5 bases, the J end by 0 bases, with 16 bases between. Germline loops: CDR1 LNHDA, CDR2 SQIVND (reference sequence). The CDR3 consists of 16 residues. CDR3 nucleotide sequence: TGTGCCAGTAGTCCCCGAGCAGCCGGAGCTAACTATGGCTACACCTTC. Protein: CASSPRAAGANYGYTF.

Here the CDR3 DNA reads TGTGCCATCAGTGAGATATTAGCGGAGCAGTACTTC. It encodes CAISEILAEQYF. The chain combines TRBV10-3 with TRBJ2-7, with D possibly TRBD2 on 5 matching bases. The CDR3 loop spans 12 amino acids. Trimming removed 2 bases at V and 7 bases at J, with 9 bases between. Germline loops: CDR1 ENHRY, CDR2 SYGVKD.

This clone was recorded a few times. The rearrangement joins TRBV30 to TRBJ1-1, with D perhaps TRBD1 (5 bases). CDR3 length equals 14 residues. Per the germline V gene, CDR1 is GTSNPN and CDR2 is SVGIG (reference sequence). V was clipped by 1 base and J by 5 bases, with 14 bases between them. The CDR3 loop reads CAWSGGAGRTEAFF. In DNA, the CDR3 is TGTGCCTGGAGTGGAGGGGCAGGGAGGACTGAAGCTTTCTTT.

As DNA, the CDR3 is TGCGCCAGCAGTCCCCTGACAGGGACTAGCACAGATACGCAGTATTTT. It translates to CASSPLTGTSTDTQYF. The J gene is TRBJ2-3, the V gene TRBV5-1; D might be TRBD1 (7 bases). Germline V gives CDR1 SGHRS, CDR2 YFSETQ. This CDR3 has 16 residues. V lost 5 bases and J lost 0, with 16 bases in between. The entire variable domain, with the rest obtained from reference TRBV5-1 and TRBJ2-3, is as follows: KAGVTQTPRYLIKTRGQQVTLSCSPISGHRSVSWYQQTPGQGLQFLFEYFSETQRNKGNFPGRFSGRQFSNSRSEMNVSTLELGDSALYLCASSPLTGTSTDTQYFGPGTRLTVL.

The gene calls are TRBV20-1 and TRBJ1-1; a possible D gene is TRBD1 (6 bases). Between the trimmed V and J ends, which lost 6 bases and 5 bases, there was a span of 10 bases. Germline-derived CDR1 and CDR2 are DFQATT and SNEGSKA (reference sequence). The CDR3 is made up of 11 amino acids. CDR3 residues: CSALGGTEAFF. The CDR3 coding sequence is TGCAGTGCGTTAGGGGGAACTGAAGCTTTCTTT.

The chain uses TRBV9 and TRBJ1-1; TRBD1 might be the D (6 bases). Germline values: CDR1 SGDLS, CDR2 YYNGEE. The CDR3 contains 15 residues. V shed 0 bases and J shed 1 base, with 10 bases lying between them. The CDR3 protein is CASSVGAGANTEAFF. CDR3 nucleotide sequence: TGTGCCAGCAGCGTAGGGGCAGGGGCGAACACTGAAGCTTTCTTT.

The chain has TRBV18 and TRBJ2-3; TRBD2 aligns across 11 bases. CDR3 length equals 16 residues. In germline, CDR1 is KGHSH, CDR2 LQKENI. The ends lost 4 bases at V and 2 bases at J; junction bases unmatched: 5. Here the CDR3 DNA reads TGTGCCAGCTCACAGCCTAGCGGGGGGAACACAGATACGCAGTATTTT. It is translated as CASSQPSGGNTDTQYF.

The genes are TRBV19 and TRBJ2-7, with 9 nucleotides matching TRBD2. The V and J ends lost 3 bases and 5 bases, in that order; junction bases with no gene match: 11. Germline V gene sequence: CDR1 LNHDA, CDR2 SQIVND (reference sequence). CDR3 length equals 16 residues. The CDR3 is CASSILGAGGPHEQYF. Here the CDR3 DNA reads TGTGCCAGTAGTATCCTGGGGGCGGGGGGGCCCCACGAGCAGTACTTC.

The gene calls are TRBV4-1 and TRBJ2-7; 7 nucleotides align to TRBD1. Germline loops: CDR1 MGHRA, CDR2 YSYEKL. The V gene end was trimmed by 5 bases and the J gene end by 5 bases; junction bases not matched to a gene: 15. This CDR3 comprises 16 residues. The CDR3 DNA is TGCGCCAGCAGCTCCCGGACAGGACCCTCTCCCGACGAGCAGTACTTC. Protein sequence: CASSSRTGPSPDEQYF.

This clone was counted between two and nine times. Distinct nucleotide sequences in the sample also encode this CDR3. The chain couples TRBV7-9 to TRBJ1-1; TRBD1 matches at 8 bases. The J segment lost 5 bases and the V segment lost 4 bases, leaving 3 bases of the junction unmatched. The germline CDR1 and CDR2 sequences are SEHNR and FQNEAQ (reference sequence). The CDR3 loop spans 13 amino acids. The CDR3 nucleotides are TGTGCCAGCAGCTGGACAGGGAGTACTGAAGCTTTCTTT. Its protein product is CASSWTGSTEAFF.

V usage is TRBV12-5 and J usage is TRBJ2-1, with TRBD1 matching 8 bases. Germline CDR1 reads LGHNT; CDR2 reads FRNRAP. The V and J ends lost 4 bases and 12 bases, in that order; junction bases with no gene match: 29. The CDR3 runs to 20 residues. CDR3 coding DNA: TGTGCTAGTGGTTCATGGACCGGGACAGGAAGATCCCCCGGGCTGGGGCGGCAGTTCTTC. Its protein product is CASGSWTGTGRSPGLGRQFF.

This chain links TRBV9 with TRBJ2-1; D remains ambiguous. The CDR3 covers 17 residues. V was shortened by 3 bases and J by 9 bases, with 25 bases between the two germline ends. Germline assignment: CDR1 SGDLS and CDR2 YYNGEE. For the CDR3, the DNA is TGTGCCAGCAGCGACCACCTTACTGGAACCCATGGGCTTGAGCAGTTCTTC. Protein product: CASSDHLTGTHGLEQFF.